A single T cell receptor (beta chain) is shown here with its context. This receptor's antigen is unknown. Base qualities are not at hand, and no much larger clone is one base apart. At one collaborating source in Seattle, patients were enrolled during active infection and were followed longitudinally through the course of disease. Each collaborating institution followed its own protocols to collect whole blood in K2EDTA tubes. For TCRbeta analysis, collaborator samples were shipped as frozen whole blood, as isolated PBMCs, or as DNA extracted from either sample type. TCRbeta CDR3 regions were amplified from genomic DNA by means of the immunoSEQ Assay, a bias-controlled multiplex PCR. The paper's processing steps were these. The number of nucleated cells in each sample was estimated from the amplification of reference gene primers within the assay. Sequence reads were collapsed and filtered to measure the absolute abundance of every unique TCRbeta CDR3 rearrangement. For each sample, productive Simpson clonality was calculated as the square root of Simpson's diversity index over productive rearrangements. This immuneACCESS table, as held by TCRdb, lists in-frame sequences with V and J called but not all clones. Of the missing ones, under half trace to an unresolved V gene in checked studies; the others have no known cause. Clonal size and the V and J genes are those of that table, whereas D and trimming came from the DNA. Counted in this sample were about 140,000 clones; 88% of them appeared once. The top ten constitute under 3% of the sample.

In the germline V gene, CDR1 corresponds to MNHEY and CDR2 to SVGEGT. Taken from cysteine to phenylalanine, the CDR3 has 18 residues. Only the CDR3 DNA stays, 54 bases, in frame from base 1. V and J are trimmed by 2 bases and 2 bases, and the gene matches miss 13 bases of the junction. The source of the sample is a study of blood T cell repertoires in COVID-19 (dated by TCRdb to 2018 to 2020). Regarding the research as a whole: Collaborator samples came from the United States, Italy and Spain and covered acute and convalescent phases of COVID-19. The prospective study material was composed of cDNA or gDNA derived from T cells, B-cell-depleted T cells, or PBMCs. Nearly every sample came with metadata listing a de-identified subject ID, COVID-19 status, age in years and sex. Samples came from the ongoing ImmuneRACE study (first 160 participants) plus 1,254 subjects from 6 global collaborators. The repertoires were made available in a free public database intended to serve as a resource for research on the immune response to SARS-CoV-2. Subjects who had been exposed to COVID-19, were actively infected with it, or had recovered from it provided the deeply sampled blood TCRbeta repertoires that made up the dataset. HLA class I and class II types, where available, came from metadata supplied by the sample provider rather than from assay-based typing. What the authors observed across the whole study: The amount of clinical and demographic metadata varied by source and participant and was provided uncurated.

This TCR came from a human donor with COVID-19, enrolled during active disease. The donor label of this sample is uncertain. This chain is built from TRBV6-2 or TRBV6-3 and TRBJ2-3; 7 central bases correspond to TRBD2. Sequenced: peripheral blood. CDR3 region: CASSYPSSSGRTTDTQYF. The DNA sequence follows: TGTGCCAGCAGTTACCCCTCCTCTAGCGGCCGGACCACAGATACGCAGTATTTT.